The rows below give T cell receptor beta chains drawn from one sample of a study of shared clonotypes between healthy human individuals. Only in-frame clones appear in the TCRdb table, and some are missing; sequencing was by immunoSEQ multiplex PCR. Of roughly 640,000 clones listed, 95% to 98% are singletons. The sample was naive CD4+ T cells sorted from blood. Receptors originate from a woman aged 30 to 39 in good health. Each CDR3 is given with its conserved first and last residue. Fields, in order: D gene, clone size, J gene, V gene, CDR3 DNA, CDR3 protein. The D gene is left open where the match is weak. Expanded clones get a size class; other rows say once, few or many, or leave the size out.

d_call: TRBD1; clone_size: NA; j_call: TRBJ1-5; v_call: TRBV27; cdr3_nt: TGTGCCAGCAGTTCCTGGACAGGGAGCAATCAGCCCCAGCATTTT; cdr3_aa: CASSSWTGSNQPQHF
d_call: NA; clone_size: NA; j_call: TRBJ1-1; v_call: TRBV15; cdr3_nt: TGTGCCACCAGCTTGCGACAGCTGAACACTGAAGCTTTCTTT; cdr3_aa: CATSLRQLNTEAFF
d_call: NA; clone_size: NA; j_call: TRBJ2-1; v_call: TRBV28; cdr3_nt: TGTGCCAGCAGTACATTACCCCGCAATGAGCAGTTCTTC; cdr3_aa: CASSTLPRNEQFF
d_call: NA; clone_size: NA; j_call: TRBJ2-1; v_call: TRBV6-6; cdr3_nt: TGTGCCAGCAGTAGCCCTCAGCGGGCATTCTACAATGAGCAGTTCTTC; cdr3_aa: CASSSPQRAFYNEQFF
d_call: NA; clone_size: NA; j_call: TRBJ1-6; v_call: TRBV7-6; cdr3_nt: TGTGCCAGCAGCGGGCTCACAGGGAACTATAATTCACCCCTCCACTTT; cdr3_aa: CASSGLTGNYNSPLHF
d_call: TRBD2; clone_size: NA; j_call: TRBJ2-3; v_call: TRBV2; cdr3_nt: TGTGCCAGCAGGAGGGACCGACAAGGACTAGCGGGAGCGGATACGCAGTATTTT; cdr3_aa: CASRRDRQGLAGADTQYF
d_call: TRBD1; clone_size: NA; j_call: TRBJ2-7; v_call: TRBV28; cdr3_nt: TGTGCCAGCAGTCAAGGACAGGCAACCTACGAGCAGTACTTC; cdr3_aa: CASSQGQATYEQYF
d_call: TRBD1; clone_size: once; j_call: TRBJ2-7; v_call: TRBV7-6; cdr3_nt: TGTGCCAGCAGCTTTGGACAGGGTGGGTTGGACGAGCAGTACTTC; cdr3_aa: CASSFGQGGLDEQYF
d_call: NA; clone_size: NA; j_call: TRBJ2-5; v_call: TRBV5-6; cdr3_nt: TGTGCCAGCAGCTTGGGGGAGATTGAGACCCAGTACTTC; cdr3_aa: CASSLGEIETQYF
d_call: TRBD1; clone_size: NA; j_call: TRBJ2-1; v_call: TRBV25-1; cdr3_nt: TGTGCCAGCAGTGATCCCTCCGGGACAGGGCACAATGAGCAGTTCTTC; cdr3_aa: CASSDPSGTGHNEQFF
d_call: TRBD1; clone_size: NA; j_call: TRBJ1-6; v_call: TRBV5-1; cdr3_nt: TGCGCCAGCAGCAATACCGGACAGGAGAATTCACCCCTCCACTTT; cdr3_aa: CASSNTGQENSPLHF
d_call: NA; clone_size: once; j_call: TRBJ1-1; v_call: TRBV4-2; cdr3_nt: TGTGCCAGCAGCCAAGATCGACAGCGAACCATGAACACTGAAGCTTTCTTT; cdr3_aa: CASSQDRQRTMNTEAFF
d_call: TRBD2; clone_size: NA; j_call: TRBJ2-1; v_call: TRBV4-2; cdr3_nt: TGTGCCAGCAGCCAATTCGGGACTAGCGGGACCAATGAGCAGTTCTTC; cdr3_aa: CASSQFGTSGTNEQFF
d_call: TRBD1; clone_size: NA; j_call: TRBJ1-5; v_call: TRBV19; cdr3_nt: TGTGCCAGTAGCCTACAGGGGGCAGTGGGCAATCAGCCCCAGCATTTT; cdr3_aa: CASSLQGAVGNQPQHF
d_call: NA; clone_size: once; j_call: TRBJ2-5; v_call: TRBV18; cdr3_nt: TGTGCCAGCTCACCGTTTGGGGCCGGGGAGACCCAGTACTTC; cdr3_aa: CASSPFGAGETQYF
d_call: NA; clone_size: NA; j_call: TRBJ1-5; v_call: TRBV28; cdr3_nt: TGTGCCAGCAGTTTAAGTCGCAGGGCGGTAAGTCAGCCCCAGCATTTT; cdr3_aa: CASSLSRRAVSQPQHF
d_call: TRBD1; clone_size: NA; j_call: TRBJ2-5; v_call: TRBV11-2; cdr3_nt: TGTGCCAGCAGCTTTGGACAGGGAACCCAAGAGACCCAGTACTTC; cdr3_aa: CASSFGQGTQETQYF